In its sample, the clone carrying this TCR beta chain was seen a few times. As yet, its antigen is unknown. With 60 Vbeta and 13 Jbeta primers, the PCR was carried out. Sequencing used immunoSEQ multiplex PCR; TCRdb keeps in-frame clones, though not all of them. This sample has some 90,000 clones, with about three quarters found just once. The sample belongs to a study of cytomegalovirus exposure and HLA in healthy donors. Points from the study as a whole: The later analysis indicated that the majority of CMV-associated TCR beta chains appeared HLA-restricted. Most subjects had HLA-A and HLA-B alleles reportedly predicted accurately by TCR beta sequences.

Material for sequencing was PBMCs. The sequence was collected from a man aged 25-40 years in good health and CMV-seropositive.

For the CDR3, the DNA is TGCGCCAGCAGCCAAGATCTAATAGCGGGACTATCCTACGAGCAGTACTTC. As protein: CASSQDLIAGLSYEQYF. The chain carries TRBV4-3 and TRBJ2-7, with TRBD2 matching over 8 bases. CDR1 and CDR2 (germline): LGHNA, YSLEER. The CDR3 spans 17 residues. V dropped 0 bases and J dropped 1; count of bases not matched to a gene: 8.